This record concerns one T cell receptor (beta chain) sequence. Here immunoSEQ multiplex PCR was the method, and the copy in TCRdb shows in-frame clones only, minus some. The table records 90,000 to 150,000 clones, approximately 90% of them present only once. These data originate in a study of cytomegalovirus exposure and HLA in healthy donors. The sequence came from a woman aged 18-30 years in good health and CMV-seropositive. Sequences were obtained from PBMCs.

CDR3 sequence reads: CASSYGGGEDNEQFF. The CDR3 DNA is TGTGCCAGCAGTTACGGTGGGGGGGAGGACAATGAGCAGTTCTTC. This chain uses TRBV6-5 with TRBJ2-1; 7 nucleotides agree with TRBD2. V gave up 2 bases and J gave up 5 bases; unmatched junction bases: 6. CDR1 is MNHEY and CDR2 is SVGAGI in the germline V gene. There are 15 residues in the CDR3.